This T cell receptor beta chain stems from a study of T cells in Graves' hyperthyroidism and ophthalmopathy. This clonotype was observed many times. Its antigen is as yet unknown. RNA transcripts were the template for amplifying TCR beta CDR3 regions. TCR CDR3 regions were first amplified by RT-PCR with HTBI primers. Via MiXCR, TCRdb re-called the multiplex PCR reads, giving one row per CDR3 protein. The sample holds approximately 620,000 distinct CDR3 sequences; roughly 14% are singletons and the top ten take more than 5%. General study results and limits: Most thyroid-expanded clonotypes above 0.001 were also found in blood.

This CDR3 has 15 residues. V dropped 2 bases and J dropped 6 bases, with 17 bases sitting between them. Hyperthyroidism, newly diagnosed and lasting under 2 months, affected patients aged 18 to 65. The receptor comes from a young woman with Graves' hyperthyroidism that later progressed to Graves' ophthalmopathy. The V call is TRBV12-3 or TRBV12-4, the J call TRBJ2-7; the D gene could be TRBD1 or TRBD2 (5 bases each). Sequencing was done on a sample of blood. In nucleotides, the CDR3 is TGTGCCAGCAGTTTATGGGGGTCAGGGCGAGGCGAGCAGTACTTC. It translates to CASSLWGSGRGEQYF.